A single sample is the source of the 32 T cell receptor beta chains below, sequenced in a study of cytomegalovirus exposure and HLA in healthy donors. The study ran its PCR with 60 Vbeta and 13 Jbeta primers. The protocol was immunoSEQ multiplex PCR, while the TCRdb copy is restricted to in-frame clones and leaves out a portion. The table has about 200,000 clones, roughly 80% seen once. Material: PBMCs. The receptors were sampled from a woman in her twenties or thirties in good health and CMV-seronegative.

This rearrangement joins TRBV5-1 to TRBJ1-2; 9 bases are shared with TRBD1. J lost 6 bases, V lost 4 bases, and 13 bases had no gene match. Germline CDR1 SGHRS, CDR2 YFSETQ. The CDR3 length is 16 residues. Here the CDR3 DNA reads TGCGCCAGCAGCGCAAGGACAGGGGAGAAGTATAATGGCTACACCTTC. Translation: CASSARTGEKYNGYTF.

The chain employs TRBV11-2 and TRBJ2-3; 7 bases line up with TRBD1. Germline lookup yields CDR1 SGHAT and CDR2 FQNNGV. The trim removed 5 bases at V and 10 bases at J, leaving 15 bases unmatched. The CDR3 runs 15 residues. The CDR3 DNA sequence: TGTGCCAGCAGCGCCACAGGGGCCGCCTCAGGGGCGCAGTATTTT. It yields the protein CASSATGAASGAQYF. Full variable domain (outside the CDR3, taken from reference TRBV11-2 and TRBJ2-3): EAGVAQSPRYKIIEKRQSVAFWCNPISGHATLYWYQQILGQGPKLLIQFQNNGVVDDSQLPKDRFSAERLKGVDSTLKIQPAKLEDSAVYLCASSATGAASGAQYFGPGTRLTVL.

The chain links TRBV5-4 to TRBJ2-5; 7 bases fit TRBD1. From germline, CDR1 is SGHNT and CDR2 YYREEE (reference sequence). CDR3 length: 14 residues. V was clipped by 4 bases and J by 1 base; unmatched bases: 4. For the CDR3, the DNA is TGTGCCAGCAGCCCAACAGGGGTCCAAGAGACCCAGTACTTC. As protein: CASSPTGVQETQYF.

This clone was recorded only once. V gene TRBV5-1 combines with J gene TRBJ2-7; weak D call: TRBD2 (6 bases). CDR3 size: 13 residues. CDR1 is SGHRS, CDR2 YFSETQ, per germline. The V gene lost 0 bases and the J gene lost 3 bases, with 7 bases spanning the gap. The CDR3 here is CASSLVADYEQYF. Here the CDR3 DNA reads TGCGCCAGCAGCTTGGTAGCGGACTACGAGCAGTACTTC.

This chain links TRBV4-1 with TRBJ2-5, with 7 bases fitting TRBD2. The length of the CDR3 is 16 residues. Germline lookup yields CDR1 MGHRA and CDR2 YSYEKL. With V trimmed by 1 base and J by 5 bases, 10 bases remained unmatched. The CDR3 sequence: CASSQVDSSGSETQYF. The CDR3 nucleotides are TGCGCCAGCAGCCAAGTAGATTCTAGCGGCTCGGAGACCCAGTACTTC.

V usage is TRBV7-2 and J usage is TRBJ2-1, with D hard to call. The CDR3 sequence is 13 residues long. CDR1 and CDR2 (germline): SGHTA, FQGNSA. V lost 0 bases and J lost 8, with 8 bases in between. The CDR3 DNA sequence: TGTGCCAGCAGCTTAGCGCGGTTCGATGAGCAGTTCTTC. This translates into CASSLARFDEQFF.

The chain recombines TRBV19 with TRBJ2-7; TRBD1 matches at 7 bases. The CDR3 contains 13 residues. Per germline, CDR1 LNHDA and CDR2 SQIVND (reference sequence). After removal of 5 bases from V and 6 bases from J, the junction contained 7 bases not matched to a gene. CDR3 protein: CASSPRQGTEQYF. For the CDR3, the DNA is TGTGCCAGTAGTCCCCGACAGGGTACCGAGCAGTACTTC.

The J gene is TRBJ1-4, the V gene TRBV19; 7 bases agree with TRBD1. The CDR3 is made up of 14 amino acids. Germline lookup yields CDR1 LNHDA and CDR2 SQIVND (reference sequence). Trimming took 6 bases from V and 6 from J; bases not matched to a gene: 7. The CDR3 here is CASRITQGYEKLFF. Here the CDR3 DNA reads TGTGCCAGTAGGATCACACAGGGGTATGAAAAACTGTTTTTT.

The chain's CDR3 is CASSVAPAESYEQYF. DNA of the CDR3: TGTGCCAGCAGCGTAGCCCCAGCGGAGAGCTACGAGCAGTACTTC. The V call is TRBV9, the J call TRBJ2-7; weak D call: TRBD2 (5 bases). The V end lost 0 bases, the J end lost 3 bases, and 13 bases lay between the germline ends. There are 15 residues in the CDR3. Germline V CDR1 and CDR2: SGDLS, YYNGEE.

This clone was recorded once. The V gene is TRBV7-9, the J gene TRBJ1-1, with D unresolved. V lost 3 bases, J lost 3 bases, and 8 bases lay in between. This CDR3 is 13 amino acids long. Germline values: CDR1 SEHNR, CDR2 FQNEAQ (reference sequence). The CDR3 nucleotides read TGTGCCAGCAGCTTGCGGCGGGACACTGAAGCTTTCTTT. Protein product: CASSLRRDTEAFF.

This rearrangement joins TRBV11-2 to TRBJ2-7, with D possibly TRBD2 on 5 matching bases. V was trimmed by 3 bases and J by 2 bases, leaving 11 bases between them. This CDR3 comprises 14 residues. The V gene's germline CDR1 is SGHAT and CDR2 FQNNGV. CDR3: CASSFGGSAYEQYF. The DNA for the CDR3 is TGTGCCAGCAGCTTCGGAGGATCTGCCTACGAGCAGTACTTC. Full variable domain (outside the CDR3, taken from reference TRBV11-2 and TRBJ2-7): EAGVAQSPRYKIIEKRQSVAFWCNPISGHATLYWYQQILGQGPKLLIQFQNNGVVDDSQLPKDRFSAERLKGVDSTLKIQPAKLEDSAVYLCASSFGGSAYEQYFGPGTRLTVT.

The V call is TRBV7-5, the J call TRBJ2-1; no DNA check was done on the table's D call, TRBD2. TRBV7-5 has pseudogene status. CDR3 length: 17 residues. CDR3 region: CARSPPRNIGYNNEQFF. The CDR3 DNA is TGTGCCAGAAGCCCACCCCGGAATATCGGGTACAACAATGAGCAGTTCTTC.

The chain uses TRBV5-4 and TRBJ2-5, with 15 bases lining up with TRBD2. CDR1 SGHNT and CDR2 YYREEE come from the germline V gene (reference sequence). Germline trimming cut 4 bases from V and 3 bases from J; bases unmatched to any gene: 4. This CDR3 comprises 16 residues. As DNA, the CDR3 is TGTGCCAGCAGCAAAGGACTAGCGGGAGGGGAAGAGACCCAGTACTTC. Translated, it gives CASSKGLAGGEETQYF.

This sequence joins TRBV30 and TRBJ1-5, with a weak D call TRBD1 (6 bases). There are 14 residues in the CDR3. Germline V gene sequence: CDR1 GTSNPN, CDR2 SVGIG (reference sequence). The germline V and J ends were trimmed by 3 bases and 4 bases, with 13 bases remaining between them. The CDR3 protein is CAWSLTGRNQPQHF. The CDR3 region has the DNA TGTGCCTGGAGCCTTACAGGGAGAAATCAGCCCCAGCATTTT.

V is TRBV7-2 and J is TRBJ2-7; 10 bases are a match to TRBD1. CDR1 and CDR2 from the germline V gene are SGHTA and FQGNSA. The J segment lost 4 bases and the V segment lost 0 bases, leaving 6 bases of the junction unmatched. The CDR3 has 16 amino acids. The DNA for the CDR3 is TGTGCCAGCAGCTTAGCGCTGACAGGGGGCGGGTACGAGCAGTACTTC. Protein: CASSLALTGGGYEQYF.

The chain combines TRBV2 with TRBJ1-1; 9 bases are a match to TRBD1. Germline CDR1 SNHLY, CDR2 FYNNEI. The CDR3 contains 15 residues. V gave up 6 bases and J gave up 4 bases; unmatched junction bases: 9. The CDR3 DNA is TGTGCCAGCAGGGGACTGACAGGGGGAAGCACTGAAGCTTTCTTT. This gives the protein CASRGLTGGSTEAFF.

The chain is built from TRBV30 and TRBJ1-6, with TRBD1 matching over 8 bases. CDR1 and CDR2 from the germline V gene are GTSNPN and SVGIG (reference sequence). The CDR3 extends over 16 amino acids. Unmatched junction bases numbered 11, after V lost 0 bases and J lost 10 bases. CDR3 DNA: TGTGCCTGGAGTGTTTTGGACAGGGAAATCGGCTCACCCCTCCACTTT. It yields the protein CAWSVLDREIGSPLHF.

The CDR3 here is CASSPPQRPNYGYTF. CDR3 sequence (DNA): TGTGCCAGTAGTCCGCCCCAGCGCCCTAACTATGGCTACACCTTC. The chain joins TRBV19 to TRBJ1-2; D gene ambiguous. Per germline, CDR1 LNHDA and CDR2 SQIVND (reference sequence). This CDR3 contains 15 residues. Trimming removed 5 bases at V and 0 bases at J, with 13 bases between.

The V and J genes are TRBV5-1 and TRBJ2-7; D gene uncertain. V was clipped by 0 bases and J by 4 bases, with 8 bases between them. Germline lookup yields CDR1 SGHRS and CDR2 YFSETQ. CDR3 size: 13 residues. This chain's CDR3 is CASSLEPEYEQYF. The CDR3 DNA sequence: TGCGCCAGCAGCTTGGAGCCTGAATACGAGCAGTACTTC.

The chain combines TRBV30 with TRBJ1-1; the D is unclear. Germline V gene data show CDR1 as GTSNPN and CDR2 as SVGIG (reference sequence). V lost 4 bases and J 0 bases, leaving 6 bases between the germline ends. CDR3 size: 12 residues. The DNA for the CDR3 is TGTGCCTGGACTCGGGTGAACACTGAAGCTTTCTTT. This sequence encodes CAWTRVNTEAFF.

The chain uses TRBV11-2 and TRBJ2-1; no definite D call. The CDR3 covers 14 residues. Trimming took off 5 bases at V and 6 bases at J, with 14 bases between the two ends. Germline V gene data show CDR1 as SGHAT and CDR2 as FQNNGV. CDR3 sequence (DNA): TGTGCCAGCAGCCTAGTGGCAATTGGCAATGAGCAGTTCTTC. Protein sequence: CASSLVAIGNEQFF.

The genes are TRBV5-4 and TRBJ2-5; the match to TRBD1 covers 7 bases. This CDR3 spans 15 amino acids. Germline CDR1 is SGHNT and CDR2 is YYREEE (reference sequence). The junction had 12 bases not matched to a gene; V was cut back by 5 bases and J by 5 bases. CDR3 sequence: CASSYQDRRAETQYF. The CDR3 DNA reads TGTGCCAGCAGTTATCAGGACAGGCGCGCGGAGACCCAGTACTTC.

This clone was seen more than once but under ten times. The CDR3 is CASSTGTDRNQPQHF. In DNA form, the CDR3 reads TGTGCCAGCAGTACTGGGACAGACCGCAATCAGCCCCAGCATTTT. This rearrangement joins TRBV5-4 to TRBJ1-5, with 7 bases lining up with TRBD1. Trimming removed 5 bases from V and 2 bases from J; junction bases left unmatched: 7. The CDR3 totals 15 residues. CDR1 is SGHNT, CDR2 YYREEE, per germline (reference sequence).

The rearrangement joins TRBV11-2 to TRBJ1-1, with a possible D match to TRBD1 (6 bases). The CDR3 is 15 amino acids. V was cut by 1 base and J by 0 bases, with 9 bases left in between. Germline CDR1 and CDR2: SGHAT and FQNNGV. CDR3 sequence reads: CASSLGGGMNTEAFF. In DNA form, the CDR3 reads TGTGCCAGCAGCTTAGGAGGGGGTATGAACACTGAAGCTTTCTTT.

The CDR3 is CASRQSSYNEQFF. CDR3 nucleotide sequence: TGTGCCAGTCGACAGAGCTCCTACAATGAGCAGTTCTTC. The rearrangement links TRBV6-1 to TRBJ2-1; possibly TRBD1 for D (5 bases). The length of the CDR3 is 13 residues. Germline V lookup: CDR1 MNHNS, CDR2 SASEGT. The ends were cut back, 9 bases at V and 0 bases at J, with 9 bases in the middle.

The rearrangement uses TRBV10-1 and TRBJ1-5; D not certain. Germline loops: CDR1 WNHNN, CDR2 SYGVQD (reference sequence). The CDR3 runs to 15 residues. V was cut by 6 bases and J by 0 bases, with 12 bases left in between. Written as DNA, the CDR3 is TGCGCCAGCAGCGTAACAGAGTATAGCAATCAGCCCCAGCATTTT. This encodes CASSVTEYSNQPQHF.

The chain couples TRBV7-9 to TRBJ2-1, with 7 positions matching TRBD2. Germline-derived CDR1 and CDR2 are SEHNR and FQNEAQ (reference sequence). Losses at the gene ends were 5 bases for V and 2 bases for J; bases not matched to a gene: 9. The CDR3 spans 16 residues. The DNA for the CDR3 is TGTGCCAGCAGCCCCCCAGGCGGGGGAGCCTACAATGAGCAGTTCTTC. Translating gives CASSPPGGGAYNEQFF.

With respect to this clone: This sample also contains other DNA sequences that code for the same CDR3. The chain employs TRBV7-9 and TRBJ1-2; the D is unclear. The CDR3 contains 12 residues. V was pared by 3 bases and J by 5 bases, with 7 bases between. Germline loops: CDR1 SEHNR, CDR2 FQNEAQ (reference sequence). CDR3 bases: TGTGCCAGCAGCTTGGACTCTTATGGCTACACCTTC. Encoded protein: CASSLDSYGYTF.

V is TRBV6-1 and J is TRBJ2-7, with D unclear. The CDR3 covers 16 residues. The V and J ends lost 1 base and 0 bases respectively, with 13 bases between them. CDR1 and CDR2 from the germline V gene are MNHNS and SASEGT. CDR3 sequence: CASSEGSTYDSYEQYF. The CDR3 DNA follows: TGTGCCAGCAGTGAAGGATCGACTTACGACTCCTACGAGCAGTACTTC.

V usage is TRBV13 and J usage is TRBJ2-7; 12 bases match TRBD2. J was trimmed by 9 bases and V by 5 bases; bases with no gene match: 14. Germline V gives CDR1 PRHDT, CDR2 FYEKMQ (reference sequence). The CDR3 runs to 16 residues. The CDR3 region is CASSHSSGRDPRGQYF. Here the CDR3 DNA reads TGTGCCAGCAGCCATTCTAGCGGGAGGGATCCTAGGGGGCAGTACTTC.

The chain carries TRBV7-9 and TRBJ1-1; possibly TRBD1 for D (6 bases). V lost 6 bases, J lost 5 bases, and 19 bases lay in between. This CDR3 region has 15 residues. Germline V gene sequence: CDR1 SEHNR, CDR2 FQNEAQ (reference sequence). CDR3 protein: CASRIQTGPGTEAFF. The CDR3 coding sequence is TGTGCCAGCAGGATTCAAACAGGGCCGGGTACTGAAGCTTTCTTT.

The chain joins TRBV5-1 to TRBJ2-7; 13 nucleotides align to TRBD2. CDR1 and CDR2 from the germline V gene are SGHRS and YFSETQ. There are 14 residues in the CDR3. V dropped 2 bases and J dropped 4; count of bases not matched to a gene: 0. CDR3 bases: TGCGCCAGCAGCTTACTAGCGGGAGGGTACGAGCAGTACTTC. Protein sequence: CASSLLAGGYEQYF.